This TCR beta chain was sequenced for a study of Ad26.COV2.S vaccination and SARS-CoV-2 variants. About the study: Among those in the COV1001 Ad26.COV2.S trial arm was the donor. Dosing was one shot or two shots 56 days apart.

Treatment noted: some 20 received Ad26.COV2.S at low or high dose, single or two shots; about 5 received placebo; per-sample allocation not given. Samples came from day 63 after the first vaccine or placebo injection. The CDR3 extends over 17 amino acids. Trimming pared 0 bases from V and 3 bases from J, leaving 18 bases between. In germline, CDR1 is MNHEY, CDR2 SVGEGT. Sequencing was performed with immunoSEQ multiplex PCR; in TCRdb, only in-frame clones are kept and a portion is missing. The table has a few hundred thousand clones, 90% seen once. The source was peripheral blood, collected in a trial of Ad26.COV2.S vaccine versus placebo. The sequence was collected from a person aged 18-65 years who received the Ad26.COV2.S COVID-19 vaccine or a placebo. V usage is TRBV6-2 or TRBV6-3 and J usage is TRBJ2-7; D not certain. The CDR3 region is CASSYSSLIDFFYEQYV. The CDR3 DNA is TGTGCCAGCAGTTACTCGTCATTGATAGATTTCTTCTACGAGCAGTACGTC.